This TCR beta chain appears in the sequencing data of a study of blood T cell repertoires in COVID-19. Study-wide context: The origin of the acute and convalescent COVID-19 samples was the United States, Italy and Spain. Nucleic acid was either cDNA or gDNA, and it came from T cells, B-cell-depleted T cells, or PBMCs.

This CDR3 comprises 17 residues. Germline trimming cut 5 bases from V and 4 bases from J; bases unmatched to any gene: 14. CDR1 and CDR2 (germline): SGHDT, YYEEEE. Per the study methods: Nucleated cell counts were estimated from reference gene primer amplification. Here immunoSEQ multiplex PCR was the method, and the copy in TCRdb shows in-frame clones only, minus some. V, J and clone size reflect that table, while D and trimming were determined from the DNA. The profile shows roughly 38,000 clones, about 90% of them singletons. The receptor's source is a woman in her seventies with acute or convalescent COVID-19. The material sequenced was peripheral blood. The rearrangement joins TRBV5-6 to TRBJ2-1; 8 nucleotides align to TRBD2. The DNA of the CDR3 is TGTGCCAGCAGTTTCTGGGGGTCCACTAGCGGTTACAATGAGCAGTTCTTC. This sequence encodes CASSFWGSTSGYNEQFF.